This is a list of T cell receptor beta chains from one sample in a study of tumor-infiltrating lymphocytes in primary liver carcinoma. TCRdb ran MiXCR on the multiplex PCR reads and lists one entry per CDR3 protein. The table records roughly 53,000 distinct CDR3 sequences, around 79% of them present only once. Sequencing input: liver tumor tissue from sampling region 2. These receptors all stem from a man between 35 and 55 years old with primary liver carcinoma and hepatitis B virus infection. CDR3s include the opening cysteine and the closing phenylalanine or tryptophan. The D gene is left open where the match is weak. Clone sizes are given selectively: once, few, many, or a class where the clone is expanded.

-	-	TRBV12-3/TRBV12-4	TRBJ2-3	CASSLAVGITGTQYF	TGTGCCAGCAGTTTGGCAGTGGGGATCACAGGTACGCAGTATTTT
-	-	TRBV5-1	TRBJ2-7	CASSLVAAHYEQYF	TGCGCCAGCAGCTTGGTGGCGGCCCACTACGAGCAGTACTTC
TRBD1	-	TRBV7-3	TRBJ1-2	CASSLMAGGYGCTF	TGTGCCAGCAGCTTAATGGCAGGGGGCTATGGCTGCACCTTC
-	many	TRBV28	TRBJ2-7	CASSQIGSQYEQYF	TGTGCCAGCAGTCAGATAGGCAGTCAGTACGAGCAGTACTTC
-	-	TRBV5-5	TRBJ1-5	CASSSLNQPQHF	TGTGCCAGCAGCTCCCTGAACCAGCCCCAGCATTTT
-	-	TRBV11-2	TRBJ2-2	CASSLFRNTGKLFF	TGTGCCAGCAGCTTATTCCGGAACACCGGGAAGCTGTTTTTT
-	-	TRBV28	TRBJ2-1	CASSFPRVGGSYNEQSF	TGTGCCAGCAGTTTCCCTAGAGTTGGAGGATCCTACAATGAGCAGTCCTTC
-	-	TRBV20-1	TRBJ2-4	CSATRRTLGTDIQYF	TGCAGTGCCACCAGGAGAACTCTAGGTACCGACATTCAGTACTTC
-	-	TRBV6-6	TRBJ1-4	CASSFGTRATTNEKLFF	TGCGCCAGCAGTTTTGGGACAAGGGCGACAACTAACGAAAAACTGTTTTTT
-	-	TRBV11-2	TRBJ2-7	CTSSLGGALPYEQYF	TGTACCAGCAGCCTCGGCGGAGCTCTACCCTACGAGCAGTACTTC
TRBD2	-	TRBV6-5	TRBJ2-2	CASSELAGLGAGELSF	TGTGCCAGCAGTGAACTAGCGGGACTAGGCGCCGGGGAACTGTCTTTT
-	-	TRBV11-2	TRBJ2-2	CASLPPGVYAGELFF	TGTGCCAGCCTTCCACCGGGGGTGTACGCCGGGGAGCTGTTTTTT
-	-	TRBV11-2	TRBJ2-1	CASVLGVPYNEQFF	TGTGCCAGCGTCTTAGGAGTTCCCTATAATGAACAGTTCTTC
TRBD2	-	TRBV11-2	TRBJ2-3	CSCSLEGLAWTDTQYF	TGTTCCTGCAGCTTAGAGGGACTAGCGTGGACGGATACGCAGTATTTT
-	-	TRBV12-3/TRBV12-4	TRBJ2-4	CNSGPRTEIAKNIQYF	TGTAACAGCGGGCCCCGGACAGAAATAGCCAAAAACATTCAGTACTTC
TRBD2	-	TRBV4-1	TRBJ2-7	CTSSQDPAGGGAYEQYF	TGCACCAGCAGCCAAGATCCGGCTGGCGGGGGGGCCTACGAGCAGTACTTC